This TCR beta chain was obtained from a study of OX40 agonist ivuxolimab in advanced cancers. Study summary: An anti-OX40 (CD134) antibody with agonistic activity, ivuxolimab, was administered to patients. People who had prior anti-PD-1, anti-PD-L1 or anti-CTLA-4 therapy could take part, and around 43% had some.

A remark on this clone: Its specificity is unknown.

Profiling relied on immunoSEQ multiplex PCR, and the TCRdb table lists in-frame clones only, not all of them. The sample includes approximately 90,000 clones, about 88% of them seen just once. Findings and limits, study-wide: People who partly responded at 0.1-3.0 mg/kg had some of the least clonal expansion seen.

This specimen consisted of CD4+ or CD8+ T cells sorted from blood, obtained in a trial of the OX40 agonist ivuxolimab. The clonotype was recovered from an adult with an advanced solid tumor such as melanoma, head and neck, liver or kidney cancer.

CDR3 nucleotides: TGCGCCAGCAGCCAAGACCGGGGGGGGATAGGCTACACCTTC. This codes for CASSQDRGGIGYTF. J is TRBJ1-2 and V is TRBV4-3; D is possibly TRBD1 (5 bases). From germline, CDR1 is LGHNA and CDR2 YSLEER. This CDR3 is built from 14 residues. Between the trimmed V and J ends, which lost 0 bases and 8 bases, there was a span of 13 bases.